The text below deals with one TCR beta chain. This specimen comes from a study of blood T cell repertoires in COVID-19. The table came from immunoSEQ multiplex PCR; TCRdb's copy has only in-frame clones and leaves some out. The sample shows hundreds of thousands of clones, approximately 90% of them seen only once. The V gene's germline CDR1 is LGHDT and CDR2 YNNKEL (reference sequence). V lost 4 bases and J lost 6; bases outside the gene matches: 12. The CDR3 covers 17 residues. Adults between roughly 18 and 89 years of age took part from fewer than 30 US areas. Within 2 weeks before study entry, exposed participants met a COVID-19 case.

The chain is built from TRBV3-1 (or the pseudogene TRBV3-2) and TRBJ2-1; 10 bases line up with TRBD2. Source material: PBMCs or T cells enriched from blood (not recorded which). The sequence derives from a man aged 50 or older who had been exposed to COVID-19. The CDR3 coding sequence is TGTGCCAGCAGCCCAGGCCCCGGAGCGGGAGGGGTCAATGAGCAGTTCTTC. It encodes CASSPGPGAGGVNEQFF.